This T cell receptor beta chain was recorded in a study of beta chain features in type 1 diabetes. The study, taken as a whole, reports: Relative to healthy donors, patients appeared to have naive, central memory and Treg TCRB repertoires that were more similar. Whether TCRB rearrangement is influenced by HLA type went unresolved here. Type 1 diabetes patients had VDJ junctions that carried fewer insertions and more deletions.

Expressed TCRB transcripts were sequenced after all isolated RNA was converted to cDNA. Using immunoSEQ multiplex PCR, the repertoire was profiled, and TCRdb retains in-frame clones only, with some absent. The sample shows fewer than 250,000 clones, approximately 14% of them seen only once. Germline V gene data show CDR1 as SGHTA and CDR2 as FQGNSA. Trimming at V came to 10 bases and at J to 2 bases, leaving 8 bases not matched to a gene. This CDR3 has 15 amino acids. This clone turned up a few times. What it binds is not known. Sequenced sample: naive CD4+ T cells from blood. The rearrangement uses TRBV7-2 and TRBJ2-7, with 13 bases aligning to TRBD2. This clonotype was obtained from a woman between 40 and 50 years old in good health. CDR3 bases: TGTGCCACCGCGACTAGCGGGGGGAAGGCCTACGAGCAGTACTTC. This gives the protein CATATSGGKAYEQYF.